Listed below are T cell receptor beta chains from one sample, sequenced in a study of blood T cell repertoires in COVID-19. Sequencing was performed with immunoSEQ multiplex PCR; in TCRdb, only in-frame clones are kept and a portion is missing. The sample includes 470,000 or so clones, around 89% seen only once; the top ten take roughly 4%. The specimen sequenced was peripheral blood. These receptors were taken from a woman younger than 45 with acute or convalescent COVID-19. The CDR3 runs from the conserved cysteine through the conserved F or W. A D gene is named only where the DNA matches it firmly. Size is omitted from some rows. Given values are once, few, many or a class for expanded clones.

TRBJ2-7,TRBV5-6,-,-,TGTGCCAGCAGAACCACGGGGGAACAACTCGAGTACTTC,CASRTTGEQLEYF
TRBJ2-7,TRBV30,-,-,TGTGCCTGGAGTGTAGGGCGGGGGCCATACGAGCAGTACTTC,CAWSVGRGPYEQYF
TRBJ1-1,TRBV12-3/TRBV12-4,-,-,TGTGCCAGCAGTTTAAATACAGGGCTCGGGGCTTTCTTT,CASSLNTGLGAFF
TRBJ2-3,TRBV7-9,TRBD2,-,TGTGCCAGCAGCTCCTCCCCGGGATCGCGGGGGGGCTCAGATACGCAGTATTTT,CASSSSPGSRGGSDTQYF
TRBJ2-7,TRBV5-1,TRBD1,-,TGCGCCAGCAGCTTGGTAGGCCAGGGGGACACCGAGCAGTACTTC,CASSLVGQGDTEQYF
TRBJ2-7,TRBV15,TRBD1,-,TGTGCCACCAGCAGACAGAAACAGGGGGCCAACGAGCAGTACTTC,CATSRQKQGANEQYF
TRBJ1-4,TRBV27,TRBD1,-,TGTGCCAGCAGCCTCAGACAGGGGGTTAATGAAAAACTGTTTTTT,CASSLRQGVNEKLFF
TRBJ2-1,TRBV5-1,TRBD2,-,TGCGCCAGCAGCTTGATGTCCGTGACTAGCGGGCATTACAATGAGCAGTTCTTC,CASSLMSVTSGHYNEQFF
TRBJ2-3,TRBV30,TRBD1,-,TGTGCCTGGAGTGTCGGGACAGGTTCTACAGATACGCAGTATTTT,CAWSVGTGSTDTQYF
TRBJ2-6,TRBV4-1,-,-,TGCGCCAGCAGCCAAGATTCTACTTACGGGGCCAACGTCCTGACTTTC,CASSQDSTYGANVLTF
TRBJ2-5,TRBV9,-,-,TGTGCCAGCAGCACAGGCGTACAAGAGACCCAGTACTTC,CASSTGVQETQYF
TRBJ2-1,TRBV7-6,TRBD2,-,TGTGCCAGCAGCCAAACGGACCTAGCGGTGTGGGATGAGCAGTTCTTC,CASSQTDLAVWDEQFF
TRBJ1-6,TRBV7-3,-,few,TGTGCCAGCAGCTTAGGGAGTCAGAATTCACCCCTCCACTTT,CASSLGSQNSPLHF
TRBJ2-5,TRBV19,-,-,TGTGCCAGTAGTATAGTGGCGGGGAAAGAGACCCAGTACTTC,CASSIVAGKETQYF
TRBJ1-2,TRBV3-1/TRBV3-2,-,-,TGTGCCAGCAGCCAAGACCGGGTCACCCGGCGATATGGCTACACCTTC,CASSQDRVTRRYGYTF
TRBJ2-4,TRBV3-1/TRBV3-2,-,-,TGTGCCAGCAGCCAAGGCGGGGGCGAGGGCAAAAACATTCAGTACTTC,CASSQGGGEGKNIQYF
TRBJ1-3,TRBV30,-,-,TGTGCGACCGTGGGAGGGGGAAACATCATATATTTT,CATVGGGNIIYF
TRBJ1-1,TRBV7-2,TRBD1,-,TGTGCCAGCAGCTTGGACAGGGGGCTAGGAGCTTTCTTT,CASSLDRGLGAFF
TRBJ2-7,TRBV5-1,-,few,TGCGCCAGCAGCTTGGCACGGGAGCAGTACTTC,CASSLAREQYF
TRBJ1-2,TRBV28,-,-,TGTGCCAGCAGTTTACCTAATGAAAGAGGTACCTTC,CASSLPNERGTF
TRBJ1-1,TRBV12-3/TRBV12-4,-,-,TGTGCCAGCAGTTTAGCGGGGAGCAGGGAAGCTTTCTTT,CASSLAGSREAFF
TRBJ1-3,TRBV5-1,TRBD1,-,TGCGCCAGCAGCTTGGCCGGGACAGGGTTTGGAAACACCATATATTTT,CASSLAGTGFGNTIYF
TRBJ2-2,TRBV2,-,-,TGTGCCAGCAGTGACAGGGACACCGGGGAGCTGTTTTTT,CASSDRDTGELFF
TRBJ2-5,TRBV24-1,TRBD1,-,TGTGCCACCAGTGACCGCGTACAGGGGTTTGAGACCCAGTACTTC,CATSDRVQGFETQYF
TRBJ2-2,TRBV6-5,-,-,TGTGCCAGCAGCTTGGACAGACGGGCCGGGGAGCTGTTTTTT,CASSLDRRAGELFF
TRBJ1-4,TRBV4-1,-,-,TGCGCCAGCAGCCAAGTCGCGGCAACTAATGAAAAACTGTTTTTT,CASSQVAATNEKLFF
TRBJ1-2,TRBV6-1,-,once,TGTGCCAGCAGTGAAGCGCTGTCCGGGTCCGCAAGCTACACCTTC,CASSEALSGSASYTF
TRBJ1-4,TRBV6-5,-,-,TGTGCCAGCAGCCCAGGGTATACTAATGAAAAACTGTTTTTT,CASSPGYTNEKLFF
TRBJ1-4,TRBV9,-,-,TGTGCCAGCAGCGTGGGTCCACAGGGTGAAAAACTGTTTTTT,CASSVGPQGEKLFF
TRBJ2-5,TRBV2,-,many,TGTGCCAGCACCAGTAGCATGCGAGAGACCCAGTACTTC,CASTSSMRETQYF
TRBJ1-3,TRBV3-1/TRBV3-2,-,-,TGTGCCAGCAGCATGACTGGCTCTGGAAACACCATATATTTT,CASSMTGSGNTIYF
TRBJ2-7,TRBV6-5,-,few,TGTGCCAGCAGTTACTCGAGGCAGGGCTACGAGCAGTACTTC,CASSYSRQGYEQYF
TRBJ2-2,TRBV15,-,-,TGTGCCACCAGCAGAGGGTCAGGGGTGAACACCGGGGAGCTGTTTTTT,CATSRGSGVNTGELFF
TRBJ1-1,TRBV7-9,-,-,TGTGCCAGCAGCTACCAGGAACTTCCCCCATTCTCTGAAGCTTTCTTT,CASSYQELPPFSEAFF
TRBJ2-2,TRBV2,TRBD1,-,TGTGCCAGCAGTGATAACAGGGGGCTTGACACCGGGGAGCTGTTTTTT,CASSDNRGLDTGELFF
TRBJ2-3,TRBV11-2,-,-,TGTGCCAGCAGCTTAGATGCGGGGACAGATACGCAGTATTTT,CASSLDAGTDTQYF
TRBJ2-3,TRBV10-1,TRBD1,-,TGCGCCAGCAGTGAGGAGGGGACAGCGATGCGTACGCAGTATTTT,CASSEEGTAMRTQYF
TRBJ2-7,TRBV7-9,TRBD2,-,TGTGCCAGCAGCTTAGTGGATAGCGGGGGGTACGAGCAGTACTTC,CASSLVDSGGYEQYF
TRBJ1-1,TRBV9,-,-,TGTGCCAGCAGCTTAACGGCGGGGGGCGGGGCAGCGAACACTGAAGCTTTCTTT,CASSLTAGGGAANTEAFF
TRBJ2-2,TRBV19,TRBD2,-,TGTGCCAGTAACACCCCAGGACTAGGTACGGCCGGGGAGCTGTTTTTT,CASNTPGLGTAGELFF
TRBJ2-5,TRBV9,TRBD1,few,TGTGCCAGCAGCGTAGGCACGAGACAGGGGGAGACCCAGTACTTC,CASSVGTRQGETQYF
TRBJ2-5,TRBV27,TRBD1,-,TGTGCCAGCAGTGGATCCGGGACAGGGGAAGAGACCCAGTACTTC,CASSGSGTGEETQYF